This T cell receptor beta chain was identified in a study of regulatory T cells in long-lasting Graves disease. The CDR3 totals 18 residues. The V gene's germline CDR1 is ENHRY and CDR2 SYGVKD. Trimming cost V 4 bases and J 5 bases; bases outside gene matches: 15. The time point here: newly diagnosed GD, antithyroid drugs for less than 3 months. Preparation of the TCR library used RNA extracted from PBMCs. HTBI primers from iRepertoire and Arm-PCR of CDR3 regions yielded the TCR beta libraries. TCRdb itself ran the multiplex PCR reads through MiXCR, one entry per CDR3 protein. The repertoire holds 240,000 or so distinct CDR3 sequences, with just over 20% as singletons.

This chain links TRBV10-3 with TRBJ2-4, with 9 bases identical to TRBD2. The sample consisted of peripheral blood mononuclear cells (PBMCs), taken at new diagnosis, from a patient treated with antithyroid drugs. This clonotype originated in a female donor with Graves disease. The CDR3 DNA follows: TGTGCCATCAGTGCATGGCGGGAGGGCCCTAGTGGTGAAAACATTCAGTACTTC. Its protein product is CAISAWREGPSGENIQYF.